This T cell receptor beta chain is drawn from a study of CD8 T cells in ankylosing spondylitis. Between the trimmed V and J ends, which lost 3 bases and 6 bases, there was a span of 13 bases. The CDR3 totals 13 residues. Germline CDR1 reads DFQATT; CDR2 reads SNEGSKA (reference sequence). Study results and limitations: Some motif variants were previously reported in reactive arthritis synovial fluid and blood. Clones linked to the disease showed a CD8+ phenotype. They occurred at relatively low frequencies in peripheral blood. Seven to nine highly homologous variants formed a TCR beta motif that appeared characteristic of ankylosing spondylitis blood.

About this clonotype itself: The antigen remains undetermined.

Quantitative 5'-RACE with molecular barcodes produced the TCR beta libraries. TCRdb analysed the 5' RACE reads with MiXCR anew, one entry per CDR3 protein. The data show 230,000 or so distinct CDR3 sequences, with around 25% seen just once and 0.5% to 0.75% held by the top ten. The chain couples TRBV20-1 to TRBJ2-3; possibly TRBD2 for D (5 bases). The sample taken for sequencing was blood, either unsorted or a sorted T cell fraction (not recorded which). This receptor was obtained from a male donor with ankylosing spondylitis or in good health (not recorded which). The CDR3, as DNA: TGCAGTGCTAGCCCGGGCGGCGGGGATACGCAGTATTTT. Translation: CSASPGGGDTQYF.